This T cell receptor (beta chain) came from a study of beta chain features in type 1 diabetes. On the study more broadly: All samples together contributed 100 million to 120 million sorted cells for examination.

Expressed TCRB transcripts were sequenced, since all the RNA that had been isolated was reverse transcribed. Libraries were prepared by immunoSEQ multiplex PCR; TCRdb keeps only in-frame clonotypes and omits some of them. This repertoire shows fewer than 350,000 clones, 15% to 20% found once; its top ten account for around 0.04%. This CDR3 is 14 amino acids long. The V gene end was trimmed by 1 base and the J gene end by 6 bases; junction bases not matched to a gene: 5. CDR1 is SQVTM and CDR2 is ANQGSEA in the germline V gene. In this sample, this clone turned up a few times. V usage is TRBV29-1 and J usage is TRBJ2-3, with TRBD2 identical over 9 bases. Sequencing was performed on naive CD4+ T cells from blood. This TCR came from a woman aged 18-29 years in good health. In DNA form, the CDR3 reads TGCAGCGTTGAAGGGCGGGAGGGCGCTGATACGCAGTATTTT. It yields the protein CSVEGREGADTQYF.